This T cell receptor beta chain was sequenced during a study of T cell repertoires in cytomegalovirus infection. CDR3 length: 12 amino acids. Per the germline V gene, CDR1 is DFQATT and CDR2 is SNEGSKA (reference sequence). Trimming cost V 2 bases and J 7 bases, with 9 bases left between them. TCRdb ran MiXCR on the reads and lists one entry per CDR3 protein. The sample carries roughly 350,000 distinct CDR3 sequences, approximately 30% recorded once. Comments on this clonotype: Antigen: not known.

The TCR comes from a human donor in good health (CMV status not recorded). Some clones in this sample may be carry-over from other donors' samples. This material consisted of cultured PBMCs, taken from culture after CMV antigen stimulation. V gene TRBV20-1 combines with J gene TRBJ2-4; D ambiguous. The CDR3 reads CSARSGINIQYF. CDR3 nucleotide sequence: TGCAGTGCTAGATCAGGAATCAACATTCAGTACTTC.